The rows below give T cell receptor beta chains drawn from one sample of a study. TCRdb re-analysed the 5' RACE reads in MiXCR, keeping a single row per CDR3 protein. The table shows 50,000 to 70,000 distinct CDR3 sequences, with around 21% occurring only once. Sequencing used tumor-infiltrating Tregs sorted from the breast tumor. These receptors were collected from a female donor with breast cancer. CDR3s include the opening cysteine and the closing phenylalanine or tryptophan. The D gene is left open where the match is weak. The listing skips clone size in some rows; elsewhere it reads once, few, many or a size class.

many,NA,TRBJ1-2,TRBV6-5,CASSYNNDYGYTF,TGTGCCAGCAGTTACAACAACGACTATGGCTACACCTTC
NA,NA,TRBJ1-6,TRBV12-3/TRBV12-4,CASSTDWNSPLHF,TGTGCCAGCAGCACTGATTGGAATTCACCCCTCCACTTT
NA,NA,TRBJ2-1,TRBV20-1,CSAPRLRSSYNEQFF,TGCAGTGCACCCAGGTTGCGGAGCTCCTACAATGAGCAGTTCTTC
few,TRBD2,TRBJ2-1,TRBV9,CASSLLAGGQDEQFF,TGTGCCAGCAGCCTTCTAGCGGGGGGGCAGGATGAGCAGTTCTTC
NA,TRBD1,TRBJ1-1,TRBV7-9,CASGQTGRDLNTEAFF,TGTGCCAGCGGTCAGACAGGGCGGGATCTGAACACTGAAGCTTTCTTC
NA,TRBD1,TRBJ2-1,TRBV7-6,CASSSLPGQGNEQFF,TGTGCCAGCAGCTCATTGCCGGGACAGGGAAATGAGCAGTTCTTC
medium-sized,NA,TRBJ2-5,TRBV7-9,CASSLGVETQYF,TGTGCCAGCAGCTTAGGTGTGGAGACCCAGTACTTC
NA,TRBD2,TRBJ2-7,TRBV5-1,CASSFLRGSSYEQYF,TGCGCCAGCAGCTTCTTACGCGGGAGCTCCTACGAGCAGTACTTC
many,NA,TRBJ2-7,TRBV7-2,CASSSYLQPYEQYF,TGTGCCAGCAGCTCATACCTTCAGCCTTACGAGCAGTACTTC
many,NA,TRBJ2-1,TRBV5-1,CASSTGLRAQFF,TGCGCCAGCAGCACCGGATTAAGGGCGCAGTTCTTC
few,TRBD1,TRBJ2-3,TRBV29-1,CSVPGQVGDTQYF,TGCAGCGTACCGGGACAGGTTGGAGATACGCAGTATTTT
NA,TRBD1,TRBJ1-2,TRBV28,CASGDRAIYGYTF,TGTGCCAGCGGTGACAGGGCCATCTATGGCTACACCTTC
few,TRBD2,TRBJ2-1,TRBV27,CASIGGRVGRLAGKYNEQFF,TGTGCCAGCATAGGTGGTCGAGTGGGGCGACTAGCGGGAAAATACAATGAGCAGTTCTTC
few,NA,TRBJ2-7,TRBV7-3,CASSLYPGIQYEQYF,TGTGCCAGCAGCCTATACCCGGGAATTCAATACGAGCAGTACTTC
many,NA,TRBJ2-1,TRBV28,CASSFTNEQFF,TGTGCCAGCAGTTTTACTAATGAGCAGTTCTTC
few,TRBD1,TRBJ1-5,TRBV20-1,CSARALDRGLPNQPQHF,TGCAGTGCTAGAGCCCTGGACAGGGGGCTCCCTAATCAGCCCCAGCATTTT
few,NA,TRBJ2-3,TRBV12-3/TRBV12-4,CASSLNTARTDTQYF,TGTGCCAGCAGTTTAAATACAGCCCGCACAGATACGCAGTATTTT
many,NA,TRBJ2-1,TRBV5-1,CASRDVTGPGDEQFF,TGCGCCAGCAGGGACGTCACAGGACCAGGGGATGAGCAGTTCTTC
medium-sized,NA,TRBJ2-3,TRBV5-1,CASSPGSTSTDTQYF,TGCGCCAGCAGCCCCGGGAGCACGAGCACAGATACGCAGTATTTT
NA,NA,TRBJ1-2,TRBV4-3,CASSQDWADRGYTF,TGCGCCAGCAGCCAAGATTGGGCGGATCGGGGCTACACCTTC
NA,TRBD1,TRBJ1-1,TRBV2,CASSLQGQGVNTEAFF,TGTGCCAGCAGTCTCCAAGGACAGGGGGTCAACACTGAAGCTTTCTTT
NA,NA,TRBJ2-2,TRBV28,CASSQTSRYTGELFF,TGTGCCAGCAGCCAGACCAGTAGGTACACCGGGGAGCTGTTTTTT
few,TRBD1,TRBJ1-1,TRBV5-1,CASRRRVQGANTEAFF,TGCGCCAGCAGAAGGAGGGTACAGGGGGCAAACACTGAAGCTTTCTTT
NA,NA,TRBJ1-1,TRBV20-1,CSARAARGLNTEAFF,TGCAGTGCTAGGGCCGCCCGGGGATTGAACACTGAAGCTTTCTTT